This entry lists 24 T cell receptor beta chains sequenced from one sample in a study of blood T cell repertoires in COVID-19. Sequencing was performed with immunoSEQ multiplex PCR; in TCRdb, only in-frame clones are kept and a portion is missing. This sample has around 250,000 clones, with around 83% found just once. Sequencing input: peripheral blood. These receptors originate from a man in his forties with active or convalescent COVID-19.

The chain employs TRBV2 and TRBJ1-3; TRBD1 might be the D (6 bases). The CDR3 length is 15 residues. With 2 bases removed from V and 2 bases from J, the gap between germline ends came to 10 bases. The germline V gene encodes CDR1 SNHLY and CDR2 FYNNEI. CDR3 protein: CASSEIRGPGNTIYF. CDR3 nucleotides: TGTGCCAGCAGTGAAATCAGGGGCCCTGGAAACACCATATATTTT.

J is TRBJ1-1 and V is TRBV7-9; D possibly corresponds to TRBD1 (5 bases). CDR1 and CDR2 (germline): SEHNR, FQNEAQ (reference sequence). Trimming removed 5 bases at V and 5 bases at J, with 12 bases between. The CDR3 sequence is 13 residues long. CDR3: CASSQGFGTEAFF. As DNA, the CDR3 is TGTGCCAGCAGCCAGGGCTTCGGGACTGAAGCTTTCTTT. Supplemented by reference TRBV7-9 and TRBJ1-1, the full variable domain reads DTGVSQNPRHKITKRGQNVTFRCDPISEHNRLYWYRQTLGQGPEFLTYFQNEAQLEKSRLLSDRFSAERPKGSFSTLEIQRTEQGDSAMYLCASSQGFGTEAFFGQGTRLTVV.

This sequence joins TRBV7-2 and TRBJ1-6; D remains ambiguous. Trimming shortened V by 5 bases and J by 7 bases, and 15 bases separated the two germline ends. Germline V gives CDR1 SGHTA, CDR2 FQGNSA. The CDR3 is 15 amino acids. CDR3 amino acids: CASSPLGLVNSPLHF. As DNA, the CDR3 is TGTGCCAGCAGCCCCCTCGGTCTCGTCAATTCACCCCTCCACTTT.

The V and J genes are TRBV27 and TRBJ1-1; D gene uncertain. The CDR3 contains 13 residues. V was clipped by 4 bases and J by 8 bases, with 14 bases between them. Germline lookup yields CDR1 MNHEY and CDR2 SMNVEV (reference sequence). CDR3 in amino acids: CASSSANQAEAFF. Here the CDR3 DNA reads TGTGCCAGCAGTTCCGCTAACCAGGCGGAAGCTTTCTTT.

The CDR3 protein is CASSESGGSYEQYF. Written as DNA, the CDR3 is TGCGCCAGCAGTGAGTCAGGGGGCTCCTACGAGCAGTACTTC. The chain employs TRBV10-2 and TRBJ2-7; a weak D match, TRBD1 (6 bases). Trimming removed 0 bases at V and 0 bases at J, with 6 bases between. The CDR3 loop spans 14 amino acids. The V gene's germline CDR1 is WSHSY and CDR2 SAAADI.

The chain links TRBV4-1 to TRBJ2-5; no definite D call. The CDR3 contains 13 residues. Germline CDR1 is MGHRA and CDR2 is YSYEKL. Deletions cut 4 bases from V and 0 bases from J, with 6 bases between. Written as DNA, the CDR3 is TGCGCCAGCAGCCTTAAAAACCAAGAGACCCAGTACTTC. Translating gives CASSLKNQETQYF.

The V and J genes are TRBV3-1 (or the pseudogene TRBV3-2) and TRBJ2-2, with 12 positions matching TRBD1. Germline V gives CDR1 LGHDT, CDR2 YNNKEL (reference sequence). The trim removed 0 bases at V and 5 bases at J, leaving 10 bases unmatched. The CDR3 covers 19 residues. CDR3 in DNA: TGTGCCAGCAGCCAAGATTCCCGGGACAGGGGGCCGGGGACCGGGGAGCTGTTTTTT. It encodes CASSQDSRDRGPGTGELFF.

V is TRBV7-9 and J is TRBJ2-5; tentatively, D is TRBD2 (6 bases). Trimming took 3 bases from V and 3 from J, leaving 14 bases between them. The V gene's germline CDR1 is SEHNR and CDR2 FQNEAQ (reference sequence). This CDR3 is 15 amino acids long. CDR3 sequence (DNA): TGTGCCAGCAGCTTTCAGGGCCGCGGGGAAGAGACCCAGTACTTC. Its protein is CASSFQGRGEETQYF.

The chain is built from TRBV6-5 and TRBJ1-4; tentative D call: TRBD1 (5 bases). The CDR3 spans 14 residues. CDR1 and CDR2 from the germline V gene are MNHEY and SVGAGI. V was pared by 5 bases and J by 7 bases, with 14 bases between. Here the CDR3 DNA reads TGTGCCAGCAGTAGGGACCCGGGGGGTGAAAAACTGTTTTTT. It encodes CASSRDPGGEKLFF.

V is TRBV10-3 and J is TRBJ2-1; 8 bases match TRBD1. With V trimmed by 5 bases and J by 2 bases, 2 bases remained unmatched. This CDR3 region has 14 residues. CDR1 is ENHRY, CDR2 SYGVKD, per germline. The CDR3 nucleotides read TGTGCCATCAGTAGACAGGGGCCCTACAATGAGCAGTTCTTC. Translating it yields CAISRQGPYNEQFF.

V usage is TRBV28 and J usage is TRBJ2-3; D call uncertain. The V end was cut by 3 bases, the J end by 8 bases, with 18 bases between. Germline lookup yields CDR1 MDHEN and CDR2 SYDVKM. The CDR3 contains 15 residues. CDR3 bases: TGTGCCAGCAGTTTCAGCTCCCCGTCCCGGAGTACGCAGTATTTT. Its protein is CASSFSSPSRSTQYF. The variable domain in full, with the rest retrieved from reference TRBV28 and TRBJ2-3, is DVKVTQSSRYLVKRTGEKVFLECVQDMDHENMFWYRQDPGLGLRLIYFSYDVKMKEKGDIPEGYSVSREKKERFSLILESASTNQTSMYLCASSFSSPSRSTQYFGPGTRLTVL.

CDR3 region: CASSIEQGPPYEQYF. The CDR3 bases are TGTGCCAGTAGTATAGAACAGGGGCCCCCCTACGAGCAGTACTTC. The chain combines TRBV19 with TRBJ2-7; TRBD1 agrees at 7 bases. CDR1 and CDR2 (germline): LNHDA, SQIVND (reference sequence). V trimming: 0 bases; J trimming: 2 bases; junction bases outside the gene matches: 4. CDR3 length equals 15 residues.

The chain links TRBV4-3 to TRBJ2-1, with unresolved D. V was pared by 1 base and J by 3 bases, with 13 bases between. The CDR3 runs to 16 residues. Germline CDR1 is LGHNA and CDR2 is YSLEER. CDR3 in amino acids: CASSQGVAAVYNEQFF. DNA for the CDR3: TGCGCCAGCAGCCAAGGGGTGGCGGCCGTCTACAATGAGCAGTTCTTC.

CDR3 sequence: CASSPPNGQGATGELFF. The CDR3 DNA reads TGTGCCAGCTCACCACCGAACGGACAGGGGGCCACCGGGGAGCTGTTTTTT. This rearrangement joins TRBV18 to TRBJ2-2, with 11 bases lining up with TRBD1. The CDR3 loop spans 17 amino acids. The germline V gene has CDR1 KGHSH and CDR2 LQKENI. V lost 0 bases to trimming and J lost 4 bases; unmatched junction nucleotides: 4.

The chain combines TRBV6-1 with TRBJ1-6, with D possibly TRBD1 on 6 matching bases. The CDR3 runs to 14 residues. The ends were cut back, 6 bases at V and 5 bases at J, with 11 bases in the middle. Germline CDR1 MNHNS, CDR2 SASEGT. CDR3 protein: CASSYRVDNSPLHF. The DNA of the CDR3 is TGTGCCAGCAGCTACAGGGTTGATAATTCACCCCTCCACTTT.

This clone was picked up a small number of times. The V and J genes are TRBV9 and TRBJ2-3, with 8 bases identical to TRBD1. CDR3 length equals 16 residues. V gave up 4 bases and J gave up 5 bases; unmatched junction bases: 12. The germline V gene encodes CDR1 SGDLS and CDR2 YYNGEE. CDR3 in amino acids: CASSSWTGYRGDTQYF. The CDR3 nucleotides read TGTGCCAGCAGCTCGTGGACAGGGTACCGAGGAGATACGCAGTATTTT. The full variable domain, completed using reference TRBV9 and TRBJ2-3, is DSGVTQTPKHLITATGQRVTLRCSPRSGDLSVYWYQQSLDQGLQFLIQYYNGEERAKGNILERFSAQQFPDLHSELNLSSLELGDSALYFCASSSWTGYRGDTQYFGPGTRLTVL.

V and J are TRBV11-2 and TRBJ1-3; 7 bases fit TRBD1. Germline V gene lookup returns CDR1 SGHAT and CDR2 FQNNGV. The CDR3 totals 17 residues. The ends lost 5 bases at V and 0 bases at J; junction bases unmatched: 10. CDR3 sequence: CASSPSGGLSSGNTIYF. The DNA of the CDR3 is TGTGCCAGCAGCCCATCAGGGGGACTGAGCTCTGGAAACACCATATATTTT.

V and J are TRBV7-9 and TRBJ2-3; D possibly corresponds to TRBD2 (6 bases). Between the trimmed V and J ends, which lost 5 bases and 6 bases, there was a span of 15 bases. This CDR3 region has 14 residues. Germline V gene sequence: CDR1 SEHNR, CDR2 FQNEAQ (reference sequence). The CDR3 DNA sequence: TGTGCCAGCAGCCCGAATGGGGCGGGGGATACGCAGTATTTT. Protein: CASSPNGAGDTQYF.

The rearrangement links TRBV7-2 to TRBJ2-5; D is uncertain. CDR3 size: 13 residues. V lost 4 bases and J 5 bases, leaving 11 bases between the germline ends. Germline-derived CDR1 and CDR2 are SGHTA and FQGNSA. The CDR3 DNA follows: TGTGCCAGCAGCTCTCCGACTCGGGAGACCCAGTACTTC. Translating it yields CASSSPTRETQYF.

As for this clone: Mismatch with germline at one junction end may stem from a read error. The chain joins TRBV6-6 to TRBJ1-1, with TRBD1 as a possible D gene (5 bases). There are 14 residues in the CDR3. Germline V lookup: CDR1 MNHNY, CDR2 SVGAGI (reference sequence). Written as DNA, the CDR3 is TGTGCCAGCAGTCACTCTTCAAAGGGGTCTGAAGCTTTCTTT. Translation: CASSHSSKGSEAFF.

V is TRBV11-2 and J is TRBJ1-1; TRBD1 agrees at 8 bases. The J segment lost 0 bases and the V segment lost 5 bases, leaving 5 bases of the junction unmatched. CDR3 length equals 15 residues. CDR1 is SGHAT, CDR2 FQNNGV, per germline. The CDR3, as DNA: TGTGCCAGCAGCGCGGGACAGGCCCTGAACACTGAAGCTTTCTTT. Translated, it gives CASSAGQALNTEAFF.

The V call is TRBV10-3, the J call TRBJ2-3, with D possibly being TRBD1 (5 bases). Trimming shortened V by 3 bases and J by 0 bases, and 7 bases separated the two germline ends. CDR3 length: 14 amino acids. In germline, CDR1 is ENHRY, CDR2 SYGVKD. The CDR3 protein is CAISEPGSTDTQYF. In DNA, the CDR3 is TGTGCCATCAGTGAACCAGGGAGCACAGATACGCAGTATTTT.

This sequence joins TRBV30 and TRBJ1-4; unclear D gene. Germline V CDR1 and CDR2: GTSNPN, SVGIG (reference sequence). The CDR3 is 13 amino acids. Trimming took 5 bases from V and 8 from J, leaving 15 bases between them. The CDR3: CAWDPGYREKLFF. As DNA, the CDR3 is TGTGCCTGGGACCCCGGGTACCGGGAAAAACTGTTTTTT.

The chain joins TRBV9 to TRBJ1-5, with TRBD1 as a possible D gene (6 bases). This CDR3 spans 14 amino acids. Looked up from germline, CDR1 is SGDLS and CDR2 is YYNGEE. The V and J ends lost 3 bases and 3 bases respectively, with 10 bases between them. CDR3 loop: CASSAQGNNQPQHF. CDR3 sequence (DNA): TGTGCCAGCAGCGCACAGGGAAACAATCAGCCCCAGCATTTT.